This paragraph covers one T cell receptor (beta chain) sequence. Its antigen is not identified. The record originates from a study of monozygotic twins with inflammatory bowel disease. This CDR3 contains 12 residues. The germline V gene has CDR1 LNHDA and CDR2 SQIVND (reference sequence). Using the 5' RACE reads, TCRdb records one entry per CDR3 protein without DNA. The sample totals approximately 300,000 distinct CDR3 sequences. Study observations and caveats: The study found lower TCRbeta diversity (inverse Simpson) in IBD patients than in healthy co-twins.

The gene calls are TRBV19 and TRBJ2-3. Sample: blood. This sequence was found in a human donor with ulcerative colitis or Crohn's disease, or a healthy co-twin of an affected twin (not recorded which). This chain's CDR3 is CASSAPTDTQYF.